Following are 18 T cell receptor beta chains from one sample sequenced in a study of blood T cell repertoires in COVID-19. Here immunoSEQ multiplex PCR was the method, and the copy in TCRdb shows in-frame clones only, minus some. This sample yields about 210,000 clones, of which 87% are seen a single time; 10% belongs to the top ten. Specimen: PBMCs or T cells enriched from blood (not recorded which). The receptors were gathered from a man aged 18 to 29 with acute COVID-19.

A note on this clone: Other DNA sequences in the sample encode the same CDR3. The J gene is TRBJ1-6, the V gene TRBV6-5; 8 nucleotides line up with TRBD1. J gave up 8 bases and V 2 bases, and 8 bases lay outside the gene matches. Germline V lookup: CDR1 MNHEY, CDR2 SVGAGI. The CDR3 has 16 amino acids. The CDR3 protein is CASSYLGTGLDSPLHF. The CDR3 nucleotides read TGTGCCAGCAGTTACCTCGGGACAGGCCTCGATTCACCCCTCCACTTT.

The chain employs TRBV21-1 and TRBJ1-2; the D call TRBD1 from the table was never checked on the DNA. TRBV21-1 counts as a pseudogene. The CDR3 sequence is 19 residues long. The CDR3 protein is CASSLTKRGTGRPDDGYTF. CDR3 bases: TGTGCCAGCAGCCTCACTAAGCGGGGGACAGGGCGGCCGGATGATGGCTACACCTTC.

The V gene is TRBV5-4, the J gene TRBJ2-5; D uncertain. Deletions cut 0 bases from V and 5 bases from J, with 11 bases between. Germline V gives CDR1 SGHNT, CDR2 YYREEE (reference sequence). This CDR3 has 14 residues. The CDR3: CASSLEAGMETQYF. DNA for the CDR3: TGTGCCAGCAGCTTGGAAGCAGGCATGGAGACCCAGTACTTC.

The chain employs TRBV28 and TRBJ1-2, with no clear D. Trimming stripped 5 bases from V and 5 bases from J, with 15 bases between. CDR3 length equals 14 residues. CDR1 MDHEN and CDR2 SYDVKM come from the germline V gene. This CDR3 reads CASSPYPGRYGYTF. In DNA, the CDR3 is TGTGCCAGCAGTCCTTATCCGGGTAGGTATGGCTACACCTTC.

The V and J genes are TRBV19 and TRBJ1-4; D unclear. Germline values: CDR1 LNHDA, CDR2 SQIVND (reference sequence). This CDR3 is 15 amino acids long. V lost 4 bases and J lost 8, with 17 bases in between. CDR3 coding DNA: TGTGCCAGTAGTACCGCGAGGGATCAGGTCGAAAAACTGTTTTTT. Its protein is CASSTARDQVEKLFF.

The genes are TRBV4-2 and TRBJ1-4, with 10 bases lining up with TRBD1. CDR1 is LGHNA, CDR2 YNFKEQ, per germline. V shed 2 bases, J shed 2 bases, and the junction held 8 bases outside the gene matches. The CDR3 length is 18 residues. The CDR3: CASSQIGTGVSTNEKLFF. CDR3 DNA sequence: TGTGCCAGCAGCCAAATCGGGACAGGGGTTTCTACTAATGAAAAACTGTTTTTT.

CDR3 residues: CASSPPWTGGDYGYTF. Here the CDR3 DNA reads TGCGCCAGCAGCCCACCATGGACAGGGGGAGACTATGGCTACACCTTC. V and J are TRBV4-1 and TRBJ1-2; 10 nucleotides agree with TRBD1. The CDR3 covers 16 residues. Germline V CDR1 and CDR2: MGHRA, YSYEKL. V lost 4 bases and J lost 3; bases outside the gene matches: 8.

The chain recombines TRBV2 with TRBJ2-7, with D maybe TRBD2 (6 bases). Germline assignment: CDR1 SNHLY and CDR2 FYNNEI. Between the trimmed V and J ends, which lost 4 bases and 0 bases, there was a span of 16 bases. The CDR3 runs 16 residues. In DNA form, the CDR3 reads TGTGCCAGCAGTGTCCTCCCGGGACTTAACTCCTACGAGCAGTACTTC. Translated: CASSVLPGLNSYEQYF.

The chain is built from TRBV5-1 and TRBJ2-2, with 8 bases lining up with TRBD2. The germline gives CDR1 SGHRS, CDR2 YFSETQ. This CDR3 is 16 amino acids long. With V trimmed by 0 bases and J by 4 bases, 5 bases remained unmatched. CDR3 region: CASSLDAGGGTGELFF. Written as DNA, the CDR3 is TGCGCCAGCAGCTTGGATGCGGGAGGAGGCACCGGGGAGCTGTTTTTT.

This chain uses TRBV12-5 with TRBJ2-2; no clear D. V gave up 4 bases and J gave up 1 base, with 4 bases separating them. CDR1 is LGHNT and CDR2 is FRNRAP in the germline V gene. The CDR3 extends over 13 amino acids. The CDR3 DNA follows: TGTGCTAGTGGTTCTTGGAACACCGGGGAGCTGTTTTTT. Its protein is CASGSWNTGELFF.

The chain carries TRBV21-1 and TRBJ2-3; the table's D call, TRBD2, was not checked against the DNA. TRBV21-1 is a recognized pseudogene. CDR3 length equals 15 residues. CDR3 coding DNA: TGTGCCAGCATTTCGGGACTAGCGGGAGGAGATACGCAGTATTTT. Protein sequence: CASISGLAGGDTQYF.

The J gene is TRBJ2-5, the V gene TRBV4-2; D unclear. Germline CDR1 LGHNA, CDR2 YNFKEQ. Trimming took off 0 bases at V and 4 bases at J, with 12 bases between the two ends. This CDR3 comprises 15 residues. CDR3 nucleotide sequence: TGTGCCAGCAGCCAAGATCAAAGTTCCGGAGAGACCCAGTACTTC. This codes for CASSQDQSSGETQYF.

DNA for the CDR3: TGCGCCAGCAGCTGGGAAGGGCCAGGGGAGACCCAGTACTTC. It is translated as CASSWEGPGETQYF. The rearrangement joins TRBV5-1 to TRBJ2-5; D possibly corresponds to TRBD1 (5 bases). In germline, CDR1 is SGHRS, CDR2 YFSETQ. Trimming took off 3 bases at V and 5 bases at J, with 14 bases between the two ends. The CDR3 sequence is 14 residues long.

The chain is built from TRBV11-2 and TRBJ2-7; D remains unclear. The CDR3 is made up of 12 amino acids. Germline CDR1 is SGHAT and CDR2 is FQNNGV. Trimming took 4 bases from V and 6 from J, leaving 10 bases between them. The DNA of the CDR3 is TGTGCCAGCAGCTCAACGGGTGTCGAGCAGTACTTC. Its translation is CASSSTGVEQYF.

This rearrangement joins TRBV7-9 to TRBJ2-5; TRBD2 matches 10 bases. J was trimmed by 4 bases and V by 2 bases; bases with no gene match: 13. The germline gives CDR1 SEHNR, CDR2 FQNEAQ (reference sequence). This CDR3 has 18 amino acids. CDR3 bases: TGTGCCAGCAGCTTAAAAAGGGTAGGAGCGGGAGGGCCAGAGACCCAGTACTTC. This sequence encodes CASSLKRVGAGGPETQYF.

The rearrangement uses TRBV7-3 and TRBJ2-7, with 10 bases that match TRBD1. Trimming at V came to 4 bases and at J to 5 bases, leaving 8 bases not matched to a gene. This CDR3 contains 15 residues. CDR1 is SGHTA, CDR2 FQGTGA, per germline. The CDR3: CASSSTGGSANEQYF. CDR3 coding DNA: TGTGCCAGCAGCTCGACAGGGGGCTCGGCGAACGAGCAGTACTTC.

The chain uses TRBV5-1 and TRBJ1-2; 8 bases map to TRBD1. The germline CDR1 and CDR2 sequences are SGHRS and YFSETQ. The J segment lost 4 bases and the V segment lost 4 bases, leaving 3 bases of the junction unmatched. CDR3 size: 13 residues. The CDR3 reads CASSQGQGYGYTF. CDR3 DNA: TGCGCCAGCAGCCAAGGACAGGGCTATGGCTACACCTTC.

The V and J genes are TRBV7-2 and TRBJ2-2; D unresolved. CDR3 size: 15 residues. The germline V gene encodes CDR1 SGHTA and CDR2 FQGNSA. The V and J ends lost 4 bases and 5 bases respectively, with 14 bases between them. The CDR3 protein is CASSSRFGATGELFF. CDR3 in DNA: TGTGCCAGCAGCTCCCGTTTTGGAGCTACCGGGGAGCTGTTTTTT.